This entry lists 28 T cell receptor beta chains sequenced from one sample in a study of T cell responses to AZD1222 COVID-19 vaccine. Using immunoSEQ multiplex PCR, the repertoire was profiled, and TCRdb retains in-frame clones only, with some absent. The table lists some 80,000 clones, more than 70% of them singletons. The sample here was peripheral blood, taken on day 0 of AZD1222 vaccination. The receptors come from an adult in good health.

The chain has TRBV5-1 and TRBJ2-3, with 7 bases lining up with TRBD2. V shed 4 bases and J 2 bases; nucleotides not matched to a gene: 7. CDR3 length: 15 amino acids. Germline V gives CDR1 SGHRS, CDR2 YFSETQ. The CDR3, as DNA: TGCGCCAGCAGCGGACTAGGGACCTACACAGATACGCAGTATTTT. Translating it yields CASSGLGTYTDTQYF.

This chain joins TRBV28 and TRBJ1-2; 9 bases fit TRBD1. The trim removed 4 bases at V and 4 bases at J, leaving 7 bases unmatched. The CDR3 has 15 amino acids. Germline V CDR1 and CDR2: MDHEN, SYDVKM. CDR3 region: CASSSGQGFVYGYTF. CDR3 sequence (DNA): TGTGCCAGCAGTTCAGGACAGGGGTTTGTCTATGGCTACACCTTC.

This chain links TRBV19 with TRBJ1-6, with TRBD1 matching 10 bases. Germline CDR1 and CDR2: LNHDA and SQIVND (reference sequence). The CDR3 consists of 13 residues. Trimming cost V 6 bases and J 9 bases; bases outside gene matches: 2. As DNA, the CDR3 is TGTGCCAGTAGCGGGACAGGGGTTTCACCCCTCCACTTT. The encoded protein is CASSGTGVSPLHF.

In nucleotides, the CDR3 is TGTGCCAGCAGTTTGACAGGGCCCCACACTGAAGCTTTCTTT. It encodes CASSLTGPHTEAFF. This rearrangement joins TRBV28 to TRBJ1-1; 7 bases line up with TRBD1. CDR3 length: 14 amino acids. Germline CDR1 is MDHEN and CDR2 is SYDVKM. V was clipped by 3 bases and J by 3 bases; unmatched bases: 4.

V usage is TRBV12-5 and J usage is TRBJ2-1; D remains unclear. Germline V lookup: CDR1 LGHNT, CDR2 FRNRAP. This CDR3 comprises 16 residues. The ends were cut back, 6 bases at V and 1 base at J, with 16 bases in the middle. CDR3 loop: CASGTHSRLSYNEQFF. In nucleotides, the CDR3 is TGTGCTAGTGGAACCCACAGCCGACTTTCCTACAATGAGCAGTTCTTC.

The V call is TRBV7-8, the J call TRBJ1-1; D call uncertain. CDR3 length: 16 amino acids. Germline V gene sequence: CDR1 SGHVS, CDR2 FQNEAQ. Trimming left V 1 base short and J 4 bases short, with 16 bases between. The CDR3 is CASSLVGLTGVTEAFF. Here the CDR3 DNA reads TGTGCCAGCAGCTTAGTGGGCCTAACCGGTGTCACTGAAGCTTTCTTT.

This chain uses TRBV7-2 with TRBJ1-4; D possibly corresponds to TRBD1 (5 bases). This CDR3 is built from 14 residues. In germline, CDR1 is SGHTA, CDR2 FQGNSA. The V end lost 6 bases, the J end lost 3 bases, and 11 bases lay between the germline ends. Here the CDR3 DNA reads TGTGCCAGCAGTGCGGCGGGGGCTAATGAAAAACTGTTTTTT. Protein: CASSAAGANEKLFF. The whole variable domain, remainder taken from reference TRBV7-2 and TRBJ1-4, is GAGVSQSPSNKVTEKGKDVELRCDPISGHTALYWYRQSLGQGLEFLIYFQGNSAPDKSGLPSDRFSAERTGGSVSTLTIQRTQQEDSAVYLCASSAAGANEKLFFGSGTQLSVL.

The V call is TRBV15, the J call TRBJ1-5; TRBD1 might be the D (6 bases). Trimming cost V 0 bases and J 7 bases, with 16 bases left between them. The CDR3 has 16 amino acids. CDR1 LNHNV and CDR2 YYDKDF come from the germline V gene (reference sequence). The CDR3 is CATSRDGGASGQPQHF. DNA of the CDR3: TGTGCCACCAGCAGAGATGGGGGGGCCTCGGGGCAGCCCCAGCATTTT. Looking up the rest from reference TRBV15 and TRBJ1-5 gives the full variable domain: DAMVIQNPRYQVTQFGKPVTLSCSQTLNHNVMYWYQQKSSQAPKLLFHYYDKDFNNEADTPDNFQSRRPNTSFCFLDIRSPGLGDTAMYLCATSRDGGASGQPQHFGDGTRLSIL.

The CDR3 DNA sequence: TGTGCCAGTAGTCCCCGAATAGGCTTAGATACGCAGTATTTT. The encoded protein is CASSPRIGLDTQYF. V gene TRBV19 combines with J gene TRBJ2-3; D not resolved. CDR1 and CDR2 (germline): LNHDA, SQIVND (reference sequence). The CDR3 runs 14 residues. The ends were cut back, 5 bases at V and 5 bases at J, with 14 bases in the middle.

This clone was seen only once. V gene TRBV7-9 combines with J gene TRBJ1-1; possibly TRBD1 for D (5 bases). The length of the CDR3 is 13 residues. The V and J ends lost 4 bases and 3 bases respectively, with 9 bases between them. In germline, CDR1 is SEHNR, CDR2 FQNEAQ (reference sequence). The CDR3 DNA follows: TGTGCCAGCAGCTGGAAAGGGGACACTGAAGCTTTCTTT. Amino acids: CASSWKGDTEAFF. Together with reference TRBV7-9 and TRBJ1-1, the CDR3 gives the full variable domain: DTGVSQNPRHKITKRGQNVTFRCDPISEHNRLYWYRQTLGQGPEFLTYFQNEAQLEKSRLLSDRFSAERPKGSFSTLEIQRTEQGDSAMYLCASSWKGDTEAFFGQGTRLTVV.

The chain uses TRBV20-1 and TRBJ1-5, with a weak D call TRBD1 (5 bases). The CDR3 is 18 amino acids. Trimming pared 3 bases from V and 7 bases from J, leaving 28 bases between. Germline CDR1 DFQATT, CDR2 SNEGSKA (reference sequence). The CDR3 coding sequence is TGCAGTGCTAGTCCCCCCCCAGGGCCGCCATTTGCGGGGCAGCCCCAGCATTTT. Its protein is CSASPPPGPPFAGQPQHF.

In its sample, this clone was seen once. The rearrangement uses TRBV28 and TRBJ1-4, with TRBD1 matching 8 bases. CDR1 is MDHEN and CDR2 is SYDVKM in the germline V gene. The ends lost 6 bases at V and 1 base at J; junction bases unmatched: 1. The CDR3 consists of 14 residues. The CDR3 loop is CASSTGGTNEKLFF. In DNA, the CDR3 is TGTGCCAGCAGCACAGGGGGAACTAATGAAAAACTGTTTTTT.

This chain links TRBV18 with TRBJ1-1, with 8 nucleotides matching TRBD1. The V segment lost 3 bases and the J segment 4 bases; nucleotides outside the gene matches: 16. CDR1 KGHSH and CDR2 LQKENI come from the germline V gene. The CDR3 loop spans 18 amino acids. The DNA for the CDR3 is TGTGCCAGCTCACCCGGAACGGGACAGGAGGCCCGAGGCACTGAAGCTTTCTTT. It is translated as CASSPGTGQEARGTEAFF.

The J gene is TRBJ1-1, the V gene TRBV11-2; D is possibly TRBD1 (5 bases). V shed 8 bases and J shed 8 bases, with 21 bases lying between them. Germline V CDR1 and CDR2: SGHAT, FQNNGV. This CDR3 is 14 amino acids long. CDR3: CASGKGSPGEEAFF. In nucleotides, the CDR3 is TGTGCCAGCGGGAAGGGGAGCCCGGGGGAAGAAGCTTTCTTT. The full variable domain, with the rest looked up from reference TRBV11-2 and TRBJ1-1, is EAGVAQSPRYKIIEKRQSVAFWCNPISGHATLYWYQQILGQGPKLLIQFQNNGVVDDSQLPKDRFSAERLKGVDSTLKIQPAKLEDSAVYLCASGKGSPGEEAFFGQGTRLTVV.

This chain links TRBV18 with TRBJ2-5, with 14 bases fitting TRBD2. With V trimmed by 1 base and J by 5 bases, 9 bases remained unmatched. Germline CDR1 KGHSH, CDR2 LQKENI. The CDR3 spans 18 residues. The CDR3 coding sequence is TGTGCCAGCTCACCACAGACTAGCGGGAGGGGCTCGGGTGAGACCCAGTACTTC. Protein product: CASSPQTSGRGSGETQYF.

This chain connects TRBV11-2 to TRBJ2-6, with D possibly TRBD1 on 6 matching bases. The CDR3 contains 16 residues. Trimming took 5 bases from V and 3 from J, leaving 14 bases between them. CDR1 is SGHAT and CDR2 is FQNNGV in the germline V gene. CDR3 coding DNA: TGTGCCAGCAGCACCGAAGGGGGTCGTGGGGCCAACGTCCTGACTTTC. This encodes CASSTEGGRGANVLTF.

This clone has a single count. V and J are TRBV2 and TRBJ1-2; 8 bases match TRBD1. Trimming took 8 bases from V and 4 from J; bases not matched to a gene: 12. CDR1 SNHLY and CDR2 FYNNEI come from the germline V gene. The CDR3 runs 15 residues. This CDR3 reads CASFSRTGFVYGYTF. The CDR3 bases are TGTGCCAGCTTTTCCCGGACAGGGTTCGTCTATGGCTACACCTTC.

The chain uses TRBV5-1 and TRBJ1-1; 7 bases match TRBD1. Germline CDR1 is SGHRS and CDR2 is YFSETQ. The CDR3 has 14 amino acids. Trimming took 4 bases from V and 10 from J; bases not matched to a gene: 13. The CDR3 coding sequence is TGCGCCAGCAGCGAAAACACAGGGGTGCGGGGAGCTTTCTTT. This codes for CASSENTGVRGAFF. The full variable domain, completed using reference TRBV5-1 and TRBJ1-1, is KAGVTQTPRYLIKTRGQQVTLSCSPISGHRSVSWYQQTPGQGLQFLFEYFSETQRNKGNFPGRFSGRQFSNSRSEMNVSTLELGDSALYLCASSENTGVRGAFFGQGTRLTVV.

The rearrangement joins TRBV19 to TRBJ2-2; D is unresolved. Trimming shortened V by 5 bases and J by 2 bases, and 18 bases separated the two germline ends. CDR3 size: 17 residues. Germline values: CDR1 LNHDA, CDR2 SQIVND (reference sequence). The CDR3 DNA reads as TGTGCCAGTAGTTTGGGTGTCCAGCGAGGTAACACCGGGGAGCTGTTTTTT. Translated, it gives CASSLGVQRGNTGELFF.

This clone came up many times. The chain combines TRBV14 with TRBJ1-4, with D possibly TRBD1 on 5 matching bases. V was trimmed by 5 bases and J by 7 bases, leaving 11 bases between them. The germline gives CDR1 SGHDN, CDR2 FVKESK. The length of the CDR3 is 13 residues. DNA for the CDR3: TGTGCCAGCAGCTCCTTTAGGGGTGAAAAACTGTTTTTT. It codes for CASSSFRGEKLFF.

The CDR3 loop reads CASSSQGPGANVLTF. The CDR3 coding sequence is TGTGCCAGCTCGTCACAGGGGCCTGGGGCCAACGTCCTGACTTTC. V gene TRBV18 combines with J gene TRBJ2-6, with TRBD1 identical over 7 bases. This CDR3 has 15 amino acids. V shed 6 bases and J 2 bases; nucleotides not matched to a gene: 4. Germline V gene sequence: CDR1 KGHSH, CDR2 LQKENI.

The CDR3, as DNA: TGTGCCAGTGGGCGGACAGGGGCTGGAAACACCATATATTTT. Its protein product is CASGRTGAGNTIYF. This chain uses TRBV19 with TRBJ1-3; 9 positions agree with TRBD1. The CDR3 runs to 14 residues. The germline V gene encodes CDR1 LNHDA and CDR2 SQIVND (reference sequence). The V segment lost 8 bases and the J segment 2 bases; nucleotides outside the gene matches: 4. The variable domain in full, with the rest retrieved from reference TRBV19 and TRBJ1-3, is DGGITQSPKYLFRKEGQNVTLSCEQNLNHDAMYWYRQDPGQGLRLIYYSQIVNDFQKGDIAEGYSVSREKKESFPLTVTSAQKNPTAFYLCASGRTGAGNTIYFGEGSWLTVV.

The chain couples TRBV11-2 to TRBJ1-4; D gene uncertain. CDR3 size: 13 residues. Germline assignment: CDR1 SGHAT and CDR2 FQNNGV. Trimming shortened V by 1 base and J by 3 bases, and 3 bases separated the two germline ends. CDR3 region: CASSLGPNEKLFF. The CDR3 DNA reads TGTGCCAGCAGCTTAGGGCCTAATGAAAAACTGTTTTTT. Full variable domain (missing parts from reference TRBV11-2 and TRBJ1-4): EAGVAQSPRYKIIEKRQSVAFWCNPISGHATLYWYQQILGQGPKLLIQFQNNGVVDDSQLPKDRFSAERLKGVDSTLKIQPAKLEDSAVYLCASSLGPNEKLFFGSGTQLSVL.

V is TRBV13 and J is TRBJ2-1; 9 nucleotides align to TRBD1. The CDR3 totals 16 residues. The germline V gene has CDR1 PRHDT and CDR2 FYEKMQ (reference sequence). With V trimmed by 1 base and J by 5 bases, 6 bases remained unmatched. CDR3 in amino acids: CASSLDGTGMHNEQFF. The CDR3 region has the DNA TGTGCCAGCAGCTTAGACGGGACAGGGATGCACAATGAGCAGTTCTTC.

Only a few counts were recorded for this clone. The J gene is TRBJ1-4, the V gene TRBV4-1, with a possible D match to TRBD1 (5 bases). CDR3 length equals 15 residues. V was clipped by 4 bases and J by 11 bases, with 20 bases between them. Germline V CDR1 and CDR2: MGHRA, YSYEKL. The CDR3 loop reads CASSLRYGTGEKLFF. DNA for the CDR3: TGCGCCAGCAGCCTAAGATACGGTACGGGGGAGAAACTGTTTTTT.

This sequence joins TRBV19 and TRBJ2-1, with D tentatively TRBD2 (5 bases). Germline CDR1 is LNHDA and CDR2 is SQIVND (reference sequence). This CDR3 contains 13 residues. The germline V and J ends were trimmed by 7 bases and 7 bases, with 14 bases remaining between them. CDR3 nucleotide sequence: TGTGCCAGTATTTCGCCTAGCAAAAATGAGCAGTTCTTC. Protein product: CASISPSKNEQFF.

The chain employs TRBV18 and TRBJ2-2, with 8 bases aligning to TRBD2. CDR3 length: 16 residues. CDR1 KGHSH and CDR2 LQKENI come from the germline V gene. Germline trimming cut 0 bases from V and 6 bases from J; bases unmatched to any gene: 6. This CDR3 is CASSPPGLGSPGELFF. The CDR3 coding sequence is TGTGCCAGCTCACCACCGGGACTAGGCTCGCCCGGGGAGCTGTTTTTT.

This clone was seen a handful of times. This chain joins TRBV28 and TRBJ2-7; D is possibly TRBD1 or TRBD2 (6 bases each). The length of the CDR3 is 14 residues. V was shortened by 3 bases and J by 0 bases, with 9 bases between the two germline ends. Germline V lookup: CDR1 MDHEN, CDR2 SYDVKM. CDR3 sequence (DNA): TGTGCCAGCAGTTTCACGGGGGCCTCCTACGAGCAGTACTTC. Translated, it gives CASSFTGASYEQYF.